The clone carrying this T cell receptor beta chain has just one count. Its target is not known. This record belongs to a study of blood T cells in healthy people across ages. Study findings and constraints: Naive T cell percentage showed a strong correlation with the diversity of TCR beta. The donors' CMV status was not determined, possibly confounding changes in expanded clonotypes. Per million T cells, TCR beta diversity dropped roughly linearly as age increased.

Every sample gave at least 5.5 micrograms of total RNA when it was extracted. A sample-barcoded 5' primer and a J-beta primer mix were used in a second PCR of roughly 7 to 11 cycles. TCRdb used MiXCR to reprocess the 5' RACE reads, holding one entry per CDR3 protein. The sample lists roughly 900,000 distinct CDR3 sequences, around 28% occurring once. The sequenced sample consisted of blood. This receptor was obtained from a woman older than 75 in good health.

The CDR3 sequence: CASSLEPGVAGETQFF. CDR3 coding DNA: TGCGCCAGCAGCTTGGAGCCCGGGGTGGCAGGGGAGACCCAGTTCTTC. J is TRBJ2-1 and V is TRBV5-1, with D maybe TRBD1 (6 bases). Trimming cost V 0 bases and J 13 bases, with 23 bases left between them. The CDR3 sequence is 16 residues long. The germline V gene has CDR1 SGHRS and CDR2 YFSETQ. The variable domain in full, completed from reference TRBV5-1 and TRBJ2-1, reads KAGVTQTPRYLIKTRGQQVTLSCSPISGHRSVSWYQQTPGQGLQFLFEYFSETQRNKGNFPGRFSGRQFSNSRSEMNVSTLELGDSALYLCASSLEPGVAGETQFFGPGTRLTVL.